This T cell receptor (beta chain) is drawn from a study of blood T cells in healthy people across ages. Primers used in a second PCR of roughly 6 to 11 cycles were a sample-barcoded 5' primer and a J-beta primer mix. MiXCR, run by TCRdb on the 5' RACE reads, gives a single entry per CDR3 protein. Of 1.5 million to 2 million distinct CDR3 sequences listed, about two fifths are singletons. Each donor gave roughly 9.2 milliliters of peripheral blood. The CDR3 is 14 residues long. Trimming removed 8 bases from V and 2 bases from J, with 14 bases in between. The sequencing sample was made of blood. The source is a human donor in good health. V gene TRBV12-3 or TRBV12-4 combines with J gene TRBJ2-3, with a weak D call TRBD2 (7 bases). DNA for the CDR3: TGTGCCAGCGGGGGGGCCGTCATCACAGATACGCAGTATTTT. This gives the protein CASGGAVITDTQYF.